The next 8 T cell receptor beta chains were all read from a single sample in a study of regulatory T cells in long-lasting Graves disease. According to the study, TCR beta libraries were built with iRepertoire HTBI primers and CDR3-region Arm-PCR. TCRdb fed the multiplex PCR reads into MiXCR, producing one record per CDR3 protein. The table shows around 360,000 distinct CDR3 sequences, with around 15% occurring only once. Documented time point: newly diagnosed GD, antithyroid drugs for less than 3 months. Construction of the TCR library relied on RNA isolated from PBMCs. The data were also submitted as part of a second study, on T cells in Graves' hyperthyroidism and ophthalmopathy.

Sequenced material: peripheral blood mononuclear cells (PBMCs), taken at new diagnosis, from a patient treated with antithyroid drugs. The receptors were gathered from a woman aged 18-29 years with Graves disease.

As to this clonotype: A much larger clone differs from this one at a single base, so this may be a read error. This sequence joins TRBV7-8 and TRBJ1-5, with D perhaps TRBD1 (5 bases). The CDR3 extends over 16 amino acids. CDR1 SGHVS and CDR2 FQNEAQ come from the germline V gene. V gave up 5 bases and J gave up 5 bases, with 19 bases separating them. Here the CDR3 reads CASSPGPSEGDQPQHF. The CDR3 DNA follows: TGTGCCAGCAGCCCGGGACCGTCGGAAGGGGATCAGCCCCAGCATTTT.

This clonotype was picked up many times. The genes are TRBV28 and TRBJ2-7; maybe TRBD2 (5 bases). V shed 1 base and J shed 3 bases, with 10 bases lying between them. The CDR3 extends over 14 amino acids. Germline lookup yields CDR1 MDHEN and CDR2 SYDVKM. The CDR3 region has the DNA TGTGCCAGCAGTTTATCGGGGTGGCGCTACGAGCAGTACTTC. Protein: CASSLSGWRYEQYF.

In this sample, this clonotype turned up many times. CDR3 sequence (DNA): TGTGCCAGCAGTGTGCTAGCCGTTGAGCAGTTCTTC. This translates into CASSVLAVEQFF. V usage is TRBV6-1 and J usage is TRBJ2-1; TRBD2 might be the D (5 bases). CDR3 size: 12 residues. V dropped 4 bases and J dropped 9 bases, with 10 bases sitting between them. CDR1 is MNHNS, CDR2 SASEGT, per germline.

Only a few counts were recorded for this clonotype. One base away lies a much larger clone, so this may be a sequencing read error. The CDR3 DNA sequence: TGTGCCAGCAGCCGAGCGGGCCTCAATGAGCAGTTCTTC. Its protein is CASSRAGLNEQFF. The V and J genes are TRBV14 and TRBJ2-1; D is perhaps TRBD2 (6 bases). CDR3 length: 13 amino acids. V lost 4 bases, J lost 6 bases, and 10 bases lay in between. Germline V lookup: CDR1 SGHDN, CDR2 FVKESK.

The table lists this clonotype with many counts. V gene TRBV3-1 combines with J gene TRBJ2-7, with D unresolved. CDR3 length: 15 residues. The V end was cut by 3 bases, the J end by 0 bases, with 12 bases between. Germline values: CDR1 LGHDT, CDR2 YNNKEL (reference sequence). The CDR3 region is CASSQLPSSSYEQYF. DNA for the CDR3: TGTGCCAGCAGCCAGCTACCTTCCAGCTCCTACGAGCAGTACTTC.

This clonotype was detected many times. The V call is TRBV12-3 or TRBV12-4, the J call TRBJ2-1; D remains unclear. V was clipped by 1 base and J by 5 bases, with 9 bases between them. The CDR3 totals 14 residues. The CDR3 region is CASSLEPNNNEQFF. The CDR3 DNA reads as TGTGCCAGCAGTTTAGAGCCCAACAACAATGAGCAGTTCTTC.

This clonotype has at least ten counts. The junction differs from germline at one of its ends, possibly a read error. The chain joins TRBV2 to TRBJ1-2; 7 bases match TRBD1. CDR1 is SNHLY, CDR2 FYNNEI, per germline. CDR3 length: 10 amino acids. This CDR3 is CASSGQGPHF. The CDR3 bases are TGTGCCAGCAGTGGACAGGGACCCCACTTC.

This clonotype has ten or more counts. This chain links TRBV20-1 with TRBJ2-5; D possibly uses TRBD1 or TRBD2 (5 bases each). Germline CDR1 reads DFQATT; CDR2 reads SNEGSKA (reference sequence). V lost 2 bases and J 7 bases, leaving 23 bases between the germline ends. This CDR3 is built from 16 residues. The DNA of the CDR3 is TGCAGTGCTAGAACATCTGGGGGTGCCGGCTCAAGGACCCAGTACTTC. As protein: CSARTSGGAGSRTQYF.